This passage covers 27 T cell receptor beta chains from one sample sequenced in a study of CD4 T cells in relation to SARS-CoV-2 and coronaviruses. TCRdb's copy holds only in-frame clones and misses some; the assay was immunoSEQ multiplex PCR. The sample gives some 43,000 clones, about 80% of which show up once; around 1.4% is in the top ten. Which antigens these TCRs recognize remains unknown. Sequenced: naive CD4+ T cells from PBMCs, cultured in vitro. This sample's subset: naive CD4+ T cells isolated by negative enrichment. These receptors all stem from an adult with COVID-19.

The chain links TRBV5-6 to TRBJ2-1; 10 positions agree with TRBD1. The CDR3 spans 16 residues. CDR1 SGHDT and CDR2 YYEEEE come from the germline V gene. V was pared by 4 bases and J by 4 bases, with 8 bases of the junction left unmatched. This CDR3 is CASSLTGGAEYNEQFF. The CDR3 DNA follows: TGTGCCAGCAGCCTGACAGGGGGCGCGGAGTACAATGAGCAGTTCTTC.

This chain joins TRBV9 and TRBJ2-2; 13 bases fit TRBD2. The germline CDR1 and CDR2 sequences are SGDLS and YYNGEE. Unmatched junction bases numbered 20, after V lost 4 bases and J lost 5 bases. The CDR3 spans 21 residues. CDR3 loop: CASSQSLTRTSGSSETGELFF. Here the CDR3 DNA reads TGTGCCAGCAGCCAATCACTCACCCGGACTAGCGGGAGTTCTGAGACCGGGGAGCTGTTTTTT. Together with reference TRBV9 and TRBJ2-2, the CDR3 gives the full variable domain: DSGVTQTPKHLITATGQRVTLRCSPRSGDLSVYWYQQSLDQGLQFLIQYYNGEERAKGNILERFSAQQFPDLHSELNLSSLELGDSALYFCASSQSLTRTSGSSETGELFFGEGSRLTVL.

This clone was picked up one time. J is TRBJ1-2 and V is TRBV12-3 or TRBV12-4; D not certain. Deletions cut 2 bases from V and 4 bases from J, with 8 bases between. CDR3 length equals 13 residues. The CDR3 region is CASSLRPGYGYTF. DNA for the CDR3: TGTGCCAGCAGTTTAAGGCCTGGCTATGGCTACACCTTC.

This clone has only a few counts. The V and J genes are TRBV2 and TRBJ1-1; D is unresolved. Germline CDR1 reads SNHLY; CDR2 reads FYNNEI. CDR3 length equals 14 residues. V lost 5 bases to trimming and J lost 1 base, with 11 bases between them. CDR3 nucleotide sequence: TGTGCCAGCAGTCCTTGGACTGGGAACACTGAAGCTTTCTTT. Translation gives CASSPWTGNTEAFF.

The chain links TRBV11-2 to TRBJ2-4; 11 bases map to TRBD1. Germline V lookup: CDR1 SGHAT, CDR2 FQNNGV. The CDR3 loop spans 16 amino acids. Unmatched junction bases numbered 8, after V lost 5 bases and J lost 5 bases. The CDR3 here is CASSLRTGGSQNIQYF. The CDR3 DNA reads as TGTGCCAGCAGCCTCCGGACAGGGGGCTCCCAAAACATTCAGTACTTC.

The CDR3, as DNA: TGTGCCAGCAGAAGAGGGGGCCATAGCACAGATACGCAGTATTTT. Protein sequence: CASRRGGHSTDTQYF. V gene TRBV11-2 combines with J gene TRBJ2-3; TRBD1 matches 7 bases. The CDR3 is 15 residues long. J gave up 0 bases and V 6 bases, and 6 bases lay outside the gene matches. Germline assignment: CDR1 SGHAT and CDR2 FQNNGV. Full variable domain (remainder filled in from reference TRBV11-2 and TRBJ2-3): EAGVAQSPRYKIIEKRQSVAFWCNPISGHATLYWYQQILGQGPKLLIQFQNNGVVDDSQLPKDRFSAERLKGVDSTLKIQPAKLEDSAVYLCASRRGGHSTDTQYFGPGTRLTVL.

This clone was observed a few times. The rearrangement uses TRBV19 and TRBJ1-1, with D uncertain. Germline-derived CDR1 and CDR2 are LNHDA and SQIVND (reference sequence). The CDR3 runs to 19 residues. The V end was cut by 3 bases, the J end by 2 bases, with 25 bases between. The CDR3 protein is CASSMFPEEVEGSNTEAFF. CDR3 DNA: TGTGCCAGTAGTATGTTTCCCGAAGAGGTAGAAGGTTCAAACACTGAAGCTTTCTTT.

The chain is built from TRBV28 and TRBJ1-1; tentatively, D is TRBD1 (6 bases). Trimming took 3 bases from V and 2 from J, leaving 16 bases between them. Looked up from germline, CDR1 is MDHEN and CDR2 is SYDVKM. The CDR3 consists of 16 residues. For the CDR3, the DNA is TGTGCCAGCAGTTTCTCAATGGACAGTTTTAACACTGAAGCTTTCTTT. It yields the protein CASSFSMDSFNTEAFF.

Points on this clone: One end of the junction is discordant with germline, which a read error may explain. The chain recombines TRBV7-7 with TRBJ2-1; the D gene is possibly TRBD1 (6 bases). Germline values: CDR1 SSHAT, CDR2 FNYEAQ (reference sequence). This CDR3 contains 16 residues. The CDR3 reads CASSPMGTHINNEQFF. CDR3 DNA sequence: TGTGCTAGCAGCCCAATGGGGACACACATAAACAATGAGCAGTTCTTC.

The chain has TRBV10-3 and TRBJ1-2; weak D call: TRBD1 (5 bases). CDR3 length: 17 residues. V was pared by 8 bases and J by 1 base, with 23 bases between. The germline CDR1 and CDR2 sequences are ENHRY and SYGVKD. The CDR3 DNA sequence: TGTGCCATCGCCGCTAATGGGGACCTGGGAGTTAACTATGGCTACACCTTC. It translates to CAIAANGDLGVNYGYTF.

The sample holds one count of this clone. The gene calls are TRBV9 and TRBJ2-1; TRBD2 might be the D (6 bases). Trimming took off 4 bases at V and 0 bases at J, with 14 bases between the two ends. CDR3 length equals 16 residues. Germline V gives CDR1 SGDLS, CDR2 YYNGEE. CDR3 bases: TGTGCCAGCAGCCCAAGAGACGGGAGCTCCTACAATGAGCAGTTCTTC. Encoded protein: CASSPRDGSSYNEQFF.

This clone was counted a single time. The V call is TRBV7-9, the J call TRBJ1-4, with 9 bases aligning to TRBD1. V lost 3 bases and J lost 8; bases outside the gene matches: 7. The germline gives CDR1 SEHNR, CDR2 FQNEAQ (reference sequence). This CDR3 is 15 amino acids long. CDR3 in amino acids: CASSLMGQGGEKLFF. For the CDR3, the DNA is TGTGCCAGCAGCTTGATGGGACAGGGTGGGGAAAAACTGTTTTTT.

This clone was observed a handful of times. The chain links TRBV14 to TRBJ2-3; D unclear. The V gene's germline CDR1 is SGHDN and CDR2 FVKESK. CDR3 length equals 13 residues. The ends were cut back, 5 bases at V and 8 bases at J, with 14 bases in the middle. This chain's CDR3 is CASSFDSLPTQYF. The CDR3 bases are TGTGCCAGCAGCTTCGACTCCCTTCCTACGCAGTATTTT.

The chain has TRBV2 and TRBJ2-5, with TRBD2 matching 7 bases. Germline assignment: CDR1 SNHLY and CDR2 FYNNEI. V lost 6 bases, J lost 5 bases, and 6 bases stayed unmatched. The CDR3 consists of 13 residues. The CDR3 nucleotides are TGTGCCAGCAGGGTTACTAGCGCGGAGACCCAGTACTTC. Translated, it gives CASRVTSAETQYF. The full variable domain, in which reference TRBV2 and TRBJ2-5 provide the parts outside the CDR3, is EPEVTQTPSHQVTQMGQEVILRCVPISNHLYFYWYRQILGQKVEFLVSFYNNEISEKSEIFDDQFSVERPDGSNFTLKIRSTKLEDSAMYFCASRVTSAETQYFGPGTRLLVL.

DNA for the CDR3: TGTGCCAGCACCAAGGGACATAAGAAGGAGCAGTACTTC. This translates into CASTKGHKKEQYF. This chain joins TRBV21-1 and TRBJ2-7; the DNA was not compared with TRBD1, the D call given in the table. TRBV21-1 is shown as a pseudogene. CDR3 size: 13 residues.

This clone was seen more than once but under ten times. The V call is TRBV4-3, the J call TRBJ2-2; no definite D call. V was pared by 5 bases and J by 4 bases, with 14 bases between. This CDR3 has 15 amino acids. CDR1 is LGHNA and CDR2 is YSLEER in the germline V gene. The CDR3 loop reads CASSAKMISTGELFF. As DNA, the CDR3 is TGCGCCAGCAGCGCCAAGATGATAAGCACCGGGGAGCTGTTTTTT.

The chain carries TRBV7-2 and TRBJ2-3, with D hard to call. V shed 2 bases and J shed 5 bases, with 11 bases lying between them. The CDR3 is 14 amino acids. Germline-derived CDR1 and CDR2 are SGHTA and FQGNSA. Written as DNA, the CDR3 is TGTGCCAGCAGCTTATCTGCTCCGCGAGATACGCAGTATTTT. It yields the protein CASSLSAPRDTQYF.

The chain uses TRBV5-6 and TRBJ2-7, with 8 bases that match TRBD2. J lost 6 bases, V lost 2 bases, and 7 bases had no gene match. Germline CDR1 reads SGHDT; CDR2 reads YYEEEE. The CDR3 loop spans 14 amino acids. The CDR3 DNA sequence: TGTGCCAGCAGCTTACGGGAGGGCCTAGCCGAGCAGTACTTC. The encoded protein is CASSLREGLAEQYF.

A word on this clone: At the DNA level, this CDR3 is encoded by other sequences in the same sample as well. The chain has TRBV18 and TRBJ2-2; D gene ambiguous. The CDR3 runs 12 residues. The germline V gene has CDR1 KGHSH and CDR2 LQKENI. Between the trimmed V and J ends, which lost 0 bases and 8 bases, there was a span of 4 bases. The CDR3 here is CASSPPSGELFF. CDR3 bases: TGTGCCAGCTCACCACCGTCAGGGGAGCTGTTTTTT.

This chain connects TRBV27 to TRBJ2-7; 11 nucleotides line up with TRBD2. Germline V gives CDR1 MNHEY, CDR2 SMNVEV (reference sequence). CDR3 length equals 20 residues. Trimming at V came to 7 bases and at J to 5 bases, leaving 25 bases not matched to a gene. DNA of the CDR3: TGTGCCAGCACGGCGTGGGGGGGACTAGCGGATCCTCTACGTTTGCACGAGCAGTACTTC. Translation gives CASTAWGGLADPLRLHEQYF.

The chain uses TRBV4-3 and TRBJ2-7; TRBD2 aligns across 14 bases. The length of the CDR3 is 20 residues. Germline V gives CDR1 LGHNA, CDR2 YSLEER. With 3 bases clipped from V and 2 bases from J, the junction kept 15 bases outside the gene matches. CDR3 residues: CASSQITGTSGRTFAYEQYF. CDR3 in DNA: TGCGCCAGCAGCCAGATCACCGGGACTAGCGGGAGAACGTTCGCCTACGAGCAGTACTTC.

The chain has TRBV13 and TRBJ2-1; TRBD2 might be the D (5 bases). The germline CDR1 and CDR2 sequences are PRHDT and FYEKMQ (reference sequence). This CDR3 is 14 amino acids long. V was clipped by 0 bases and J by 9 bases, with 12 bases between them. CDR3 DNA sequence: TGTGCCAGCAGCTTAGGGCTAGCTGCCGGTGAGCAGTTCTTC. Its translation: CASSLGLAAGEQFF.

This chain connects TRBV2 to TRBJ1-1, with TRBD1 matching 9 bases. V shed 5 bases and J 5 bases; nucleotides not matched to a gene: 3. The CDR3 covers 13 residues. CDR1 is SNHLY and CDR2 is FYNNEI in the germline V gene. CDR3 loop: CASSLQGATEAFF. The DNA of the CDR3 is TGTGCCAGCAGTTTACAGGGGGCAACTGAAGCTTTCTTT.

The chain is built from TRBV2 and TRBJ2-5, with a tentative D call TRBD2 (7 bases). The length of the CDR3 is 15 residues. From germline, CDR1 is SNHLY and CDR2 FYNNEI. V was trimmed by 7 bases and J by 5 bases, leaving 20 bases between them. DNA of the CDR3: TGTGCCAGCAACTTCCGGGGGGCGGTGGGGGAGACCCAGTACTTC. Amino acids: CASNFRGAVGETQYF. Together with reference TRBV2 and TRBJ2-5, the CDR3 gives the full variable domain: EPEVTQTPSHQVTQMGQEVILRCVPISNHLYFYWYRQILGQKVEFLVSFYNNEISEKSEIFDDQFSVERPDGSNFTLKIRSTKLEDSAMYFCASNFRGAVGETQYFGPGTRLLVL.

The CDR3 DNA sequence: TGCGCCAGCAGCCAAGTATCGGGCTCGTCGGGCTACACCTTC. As protein: CASSQVSGSSGYTF. This chain connects TRBV4-3 to TRBJ1-2; no reliable D call. Germline CDR1 reads LGHNA; CDR2 reads YSLEER. The V end was cut by 1 base, the J end by 8 bases, with 14 bases between. The length of the CDR3 is 14 residues.

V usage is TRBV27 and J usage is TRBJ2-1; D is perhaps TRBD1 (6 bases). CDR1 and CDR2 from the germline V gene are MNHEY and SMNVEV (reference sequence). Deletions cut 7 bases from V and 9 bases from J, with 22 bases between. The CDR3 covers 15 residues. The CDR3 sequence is CASKFWPTGRGEQFF. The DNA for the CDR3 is TGTGCCAGCAAATTTTGGCCGACAGGCCGTGGTGAGCAGTTCTTC.

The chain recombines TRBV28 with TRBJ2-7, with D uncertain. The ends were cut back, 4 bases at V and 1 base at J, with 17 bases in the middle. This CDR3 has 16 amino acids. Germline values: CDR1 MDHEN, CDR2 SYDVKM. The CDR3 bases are TGTGCCAGCAGTTGGCCGAACCCAGGAAGATCCTACGAGCAGTACTTC. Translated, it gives CASSWPNPGRSYEQYF.